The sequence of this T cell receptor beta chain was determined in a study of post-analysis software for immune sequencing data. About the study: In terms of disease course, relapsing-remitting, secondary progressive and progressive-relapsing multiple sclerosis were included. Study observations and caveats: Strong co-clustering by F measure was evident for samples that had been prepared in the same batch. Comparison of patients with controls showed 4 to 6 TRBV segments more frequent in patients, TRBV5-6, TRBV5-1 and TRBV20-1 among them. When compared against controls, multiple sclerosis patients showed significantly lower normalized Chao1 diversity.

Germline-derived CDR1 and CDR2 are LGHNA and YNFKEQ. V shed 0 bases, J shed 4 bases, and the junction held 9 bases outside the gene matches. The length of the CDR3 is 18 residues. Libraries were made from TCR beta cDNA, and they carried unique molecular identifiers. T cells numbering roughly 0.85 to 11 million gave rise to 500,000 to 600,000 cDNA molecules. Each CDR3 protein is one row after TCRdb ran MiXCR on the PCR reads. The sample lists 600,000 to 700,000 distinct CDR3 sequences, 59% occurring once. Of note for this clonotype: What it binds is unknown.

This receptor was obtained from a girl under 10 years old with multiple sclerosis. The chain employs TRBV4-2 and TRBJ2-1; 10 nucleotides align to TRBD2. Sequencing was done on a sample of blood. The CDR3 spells CASSQEGGLAGVYNEQFF. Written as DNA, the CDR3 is TGTGCCAGCAGCCAAGAAGGAGGGCTAGCGGGGGTGTACAATGAGCAGTTCTTC.